This section outlines one T cell receptor beta chain sequence together with its context. Its antigen is currently unknown. V lost 2 bases and J lost 4; bases outside the gene matches: 12. Germline CDR1 reads SGHRS; CDR2 reads YFSETQ. The CDR3 is 16 residues long. TCRdb's copy holds only in-frame clones and misses some; the assay was immunoSEQ multiplex PCR. The sample lists roughly 64,000 clones; roughly 96% were seen once. The sample comes from a study of cytomegalovirus exposure and HLA in healthy donors. Overall study: It was reported in a later analysis that the same platform had been used for the 90 to 150 validation repertoires as for the roughly 700 first-cohort repertoires. Study results and limitations: Researchers counted over 150 TCR beta chains as cytomegalovirus-associated.

Sequencing was performed on PBMCs. The source of this sequence is a woman between 18 and 29 years old in good health and CMV-seropositive. The V and J genes are TRBV5-1 and TRBJ2-7; 7 nucleotides match TRBD1. The DNA for the CDR3 is TGCGCCAGCAGCTTACCGCAAAGGGGGCAACAATACGAGCAGTACTTC. The encoded protein is CASSLPQRGQQYEQYF.